This T cell receptor beta chain was recovered during a study of early T cells in non-severe SARS-CoV-2 infection. Overall study context: The input, bulk RNA from unsorted whole blood, was sequenced, and chains were unpaired.

cDNA molecules, individually, were tagged with unique molecular identifiers. TCRdb ran MiXCR on the 5' RACE reads and lists one entry per CDR3 protein. The sample has approximately 76,000 distinct CDR3 sequences; 11% are singletons. The sample holds many counts of this clonotype. Germline loops: CDR1 LGHDT, CDR2 YNNKEL (reference sequence). The CDR3 has 14 residues. V was pared by 0 bases and J by 4 bases, with 7 bases between. The chain employs TRBV3-1 and TRBJ1-5; D gene uncertain. The clonotype comes from an adult who was a healthcare worker with PCR-confirmed SARS-CoV-2 infection or an uninfected control (not recorded which). The material sequenced was whole blood. As DNA, the CDR3 is TGTGCCAGCAGCCAAGACCGGGCGAATCAGCCCCAGCATTTT. It encodes CASSQDRANQPQHF.